These 29 T cell receptor beta chains came from one sample sequenced in a study of immune heterogeneity within non-small cell lung tumors. For the TCR beta CDR3, multiplex PCR with 32 V and 13 J primers performed the amplification. MiXCR, applied by TCRdb to the multiplex PCR reads, yields one record per CDR3 protein. The sample includes more than 14,000 distinct CDR3 sequences, around 27% seen only once; the top ten take 4% to 6.5%. Template input was genomic DNA from bulk tumor (around 600 ng per sample). Collection of several biopsies per primary tumor, spaced far apart, took place during surgery. Enrolled patients presented with newly diagnosed, previously untreated non-small cell lung cancer and underwent curative surgery. The sample consisted of lung tumor tissue. These receptors all stem from a man aged 40-50 years with non-small cell lung cancer.

This clonotype is labeled medium-sized (0.01 to 0.1%). The chain uses TRBV12-3 or TRBV12-4 and TRBJ1-5; 9 bases are shared with TRBD1. Unmatched junction bases numbered 1, after V lost 5 bases and J lost 5 bases. There are 13 residues in the CDR3. For the CDR3, the DNA is TGTGCCAGCAGTCGGGACAGGGATCAGCCCCAGCATTTT. Its protein product is CASSRDRDQPQHF.

The chain recombines TRBV19 with TRBJ1-2, with 7 bases that match TRBD1. CDR1 and CDR2 (germline): LNHDA, SQIVND (reference sequence). The CDR3 covers 15 residues. V trimming: 5 bases; J trimming: 5 bases; junction bases outside the gene matches: 11. This CDR3 is CASSFGQVLGYGYTF. In nucleotides, the CDR3 is TGTGCCAGTAGTTTCGGACAGGTTCTAGGTTATGGCTACACCTTC. The variable domain in full, completed from reference TRBV19 and TRBJ1-2, reads DGGITQSPKYLFRKEGQNVTLSCEQNLNHDAMYWYRQDPGQGLRLIYYSQIVNDFQKGDIAEGYSVSREKKESFPLTVTSAQKNPTAFYLCASSFGQVLGYGYTFGSGTRLTVV.

This chain uses TRBV5-1 with TRBJ1-1; D might be TRBD1 (5 bases). Trimming removed 4 bases at V and 1 base at J, with 11 bases between. The germline V gene has CDR1 SGHRS and CDR2 YFSETQ. The CDR3 has 14 residues. The CDR3, as DNA: TGCGCCAGCAGCCCCCGGGACGGGAACACTGAAGCTTTCTTT. Residues: CASSPRDGNTEAFF. The full variable domain, in which reference TRBV5-1 and TRBJ1-1 provide the parts outside the CDR3, is KAGVTQTPRYLIKTRGQQVTLSCSPISGHRSVSWYQQTPGQGLQFLFEYFSETQRNKGNFPGRFSGRQFSNSRSEMNVSTLELGDSALYLCASSPRDGNTEAFFGQGTRLTVV.

This clonotype was detected a few times. A junction end diverges from the germline sequence, so it may reflect a read error. The genes are TRBV7-3 and TRBJ2-3; D possibly uses TRBD1 or TRBD2 (5 bases each). This CDR3 has 16 residues. CDR1 and CDR2 (germline): SGHTA, FQGTGA. CDR3 nucleotide sequence: TGTGCCAGCAGCTTAAGTGGGGGTTTTGGCACAGATACGCAGTGTTTT. Translation: CASSLSGGFGTDTQCF.

This clonotype is classed as medium-sized (0.01 to 0.1%). The V call is TRBV3-1, the J call TRBJ1-3; the D is unclear. The CDR3 length is 11 residues. Germline loops: CDR1 LGHDT, CDR2 YNNKEL (reference sequence). The germline V and J ends were trimmed by 3 bases and 4 bases, with 1 base remaining between them. For the CDR3, the DNA is TGTGCCAGCAGCCACGGAAACACCATATATTTT. It is translated as CASSHGNTIYF.

This clonotype is judged medium-sized. The chain joins TRBV12-3 or TRBV12-4 to TRBJ2-7, with D possibly being TRBD1 (5 bases). V was trimmed by 1 base and J by 0 bases, leaving 7 bases between them. The CDR3 loop spans 14 amino acids. CDR3 amino acids: CASSLGQSSYEQYF. DNA of the CDR3: TGTGCCAGCAGTTTAGGACAGAGCTCCTACGAGCAGTACTTC.

The chain recombines TRBV13 with TRBJ2-5, with unresolved D. Trimming cost V 2 bases and J 5 bases, with 12 bases left between them. Germline CDR1 reads PRHDT; CDR2 reads FYEKMQ (reference sequence). This CDR3 has 14 residues. The CDR3 protein is CASSLNRRVETQYF. The CDR3 nucleotides are TGTGCCAGCAGCTTAAATAGGAGAGTGGAGACCCAGTACTTC. Full variable domain (remainder filled in from reference TRBV13 and TRBJ2-5): AAGVIQSPRHLIKEKRETATLKCYPIPRHDTVYWYQQGPGQDPQFLISFYEKMQSDKGSIPDRFSAQQFSDYHSELNMSSLELGDSALYFCASSLNRRVETQYFGPGTRLLVL.

The table lists this clonotype with a few counts. This rearrangement joins TRBV13 to TRBJ1-3; no definite D call. The V gene lost 2 bases and the J gene lost 0 bases, with 8 bases spanning the gap. Germline CDR1 PRHDT, CDR2 FYEKMQ (reference sequence). This CDR3 contains 15 residues. The CDR3 loop is CASSLTGRSGNTIYF. CDR3 nucleotides: TGTGCCAGCAGCTTAACCGGCCGCTCTGGAAACACCATATATTTT.

A note on this clonotype: Since a much larger clone is just one base distant, this may be a read error. The chain has TRBV13 and TRBJ1-2; 10 nucleotides line up with TRBD1. J was trimmed by 6 bases and V by 9 bases; bases with no gene match: 10. The germline gives CDR1 PRHDT, CDR2 FYEKMQ (reference sequence). This CDR3 contains 14 residues. Here the CDR3 DNA reads TGTGCCAGAAGTCTCGGACAGGGGGAGAATGGCTACACCTTC. Residues: CARSLGQGENGYTF.

This clonotype was observed at least ten times. The chain uses TRBV2 and TRBJ2-5, with 8 bases that match TRBD2. The CDR3 length is 14 residues. The V gene's germline CDR1 is SNHLY and CDR2 FYNNEI. The V and J ends lost 11 bases and 2 bases, in that order; junction bases with no gene match: 10. In DNA, the CDR3 is TGTGCCGCTCGGGGGGGGGCTGGACAAGAGACCCAGTACTTC. Its translation: CAARGGAGQETQYF.

This clonotype was found many times. The gene calls are TRBV12-3 or TRBV12-4 and TRBJ1-5; 7 bases line up with TRBD1. V lost 2 bases and J lost 5; bases outside the gene matches: 3. The CDR3 length is 14 residues. CDR3 DNA: TGTGCCAGCAGTTTAAGACAGGGATATCAGCCCCAGCATTTT. It is translated as CASSLRQGYQPQHF.

By sample share, this clonotype is medium-sized (0.01 to 0.1%). The rearrangement uses TRBV5-1 and TRBJ2-3; 9 bases agree with TRBD1. Germline V gives CDR1 SGHRS, CDR2 YFSETQ. J lost 3 bases, V lost 4 bases, and 6 bases had no gene match. This CDR3 contains 15 residues. DNA for the CDR3: TGCGCCAGCAGCCTACGGACAGGGGAGACAGATACGCAGTATTTT. This codes for CASSLRTGETDTQYF. Based on the CDR3 plus reference TRBV5-1 and TRBJ2-3, the full variable domain is KAGVTQTPRYLIKTRGQQVTLSCSPISGHRSVSWYQQTPGQGLQFLFEYFSETQRNKGNFPGRFSGRQFSNSRSEMNVSTLELGDSALYLCASSLRTGETDTQYFGPGTRLTVL.

This chain joins TRBV20-1 and TRBJ2-3; D gene unclear. With 4 bases removed from V and 7 bases from J, the gap between germline ends came to 9 bases. Germline loops: CDR1 DFQATT, CDR2 SNEGSKA (reference sequence). The CDR3 runs 11 residues. The CDR3 DNA follows: TGCAGTGCTACGTTGGGTAATACGCAGTATTTT. It codes for CSATLGNTQYF.

By frequency in the sample, this clonotype is medium-sized. V and J are TRBV11-2 and TRBJ2-7; 9 nucleotides line up with TRBD1. V shed 1 base, J shed 7 bases, and the junction held 5 bases outside the gene matches. The CDR3 is 14 residues long. Germline values: CDR1 SGHAT, CDR2 FQNNGV. CDR3 nucleotides: TGTGCCAGCAGCTTAGGGACAGGGGCGGGGGAGCAGTACTTC. Its translation: CASSLGTGAGEQYF.

This clonotype has at least ten counts. This chain links TRBV6-1 with TRBJ2-3; D possibly corresponds to TRBD2 (5 bases). The ends were cut back, 9 bases at V and 1 base at J, with 20 bases in the middle. CDR1 and CDR2 (germline): MNHNS, SASEGT. The CDR3 has 16 residues. This CDR3 is CASSHEGLRGTDTQYF. The CDR3 DNA sequence: TGTGCCAGTAGTCACGAGGGCCTTCGAGGCACAGATACGCAGTATTTT.

As concerns this clonotype: Compared with germline, one end of the junction differs, possibly owing to a read error. The CDR3 DNA is TGTGCTAGCAGCCGGGACTGGAACACTGAAGCTTTCTTT. Residues: CASSRDWNTEAFF. The chain carries TRBV7-7 and TRBJ1-1; TRBD1 might be the D (5 bases). Germline assignment: CDR1 SSHAT and CDR2 FNYEAQ (reference sequence). This CDR3 region has 13 residues.

The chain links TRBV7-9 to TRBJ2-2; D is possibly TRBD1 (5 bases). Per germline, CDR1 SEHNR and CDR2 FQNEAQ (reference sequence). The ends were cut back, 3 bases at V and 6 bases at J, with 14 bases in the middle. The CDR3 has 15 amino acids. The chain's CDR3 is CASSFTDTGPGELFF. The CDR3 nucleotides read TGTGCCAGCAGCTTCACCGATACAGGACCCGGGGAGCTGTTTTTT.

For this clonotype: This may be a read error, as it is one base from a much larger clone. The chain is built from TRBV19 and TRBJ1-1; D perhaps matches TRBD1 (6 bases). The CDR3 contains 14 residues. In germline, CDR1 is LNHDA, CDR2 SQIVND (reference sequence). The CDR3 DNA reads TGTGCCAGTAGTATAGGGGGGGCTCGGACTGAAGATTTCTTT. The encoded protein is CASSIGGARTEDFF.

Turning to this clonotype: A read error may produce the germline difference seen at one junction end. This chain's CDR3 is CPSSPRIPGWRQETQYF. CDR3 coding DNA: TGTCCCAGCAGCCCCCGAATACCGGGCTGGAGACAAGAGACCCAGTACTTC. The chain carries TRBV7-8 and TRBJ2-5; no reliable D call. Germline loops: CDR1 SGHVS, CDR2 FQNEAQ. The CDR3 is 17 amino acids.

Notes on this clonotype: A much larger clone differs from this one at a single base, so this may be a read error. The rearrangement links TRBV9 to TRBJ1-6; D is uncertain. The V gene lost 2 bases and the J gene lost 7 bases, with 16 bases spanning the gap. The CDR3 is made up of 16 amino acids. Germline V gene lookup returns CDR1 SGDLS and CDR2 YYNGEE. The CDR3 DNA sequence: TGTGCCAGCAGCGTGGCCGGGAGAGGTCTAAATTCACCCCTCCACTTT. Encoded protein: CASSVAGRGLNSPLHF. The variable domain in full, with the rest retrieved from reference TRBV9 and TRBJ1-6, is DSGVTQTPKHLITATGQRVTLRCSPRSGDLSVYWYQQSLDQGLQFLIQYYNGEERAKGNILERFSAQQFPDLHSELNLSSLELGDSALYFCASSVAGRGLNSPLHFGNGTRLTVT.

To note about this clonotype: A much larger clone lies one base from this, so it may be a read error. This sequence joins TRBV27 and TRBJ1-1, with a tentative D call TRBD1 (5 bases). This CDR3 region has 13 residues. The germline gives CDR1 MNHEY, CDR2 SMNVEV (reference sequence). CDR3 residues: CASSLTGTAESFF. The CDR3 nucleotides read TGTGCCAGCAGTTTGACGGGGACCGCTGAATCTTTCTTT.

This clonotype was seen only once. A read error may explain this, as a much larger clone is one base away. The chain is built from TRBV30 and TRBJ2-1, with a weak D call TRBD2 (6 bases). Germline V CDR1 and CDR2: GTSNPN, SVGIG (reference sequence). The CDR3 spans 13 residues. CDR3: CAWSVTSDYEQLF. The DNA of the CDR3 is TGTGCCTGGAGCGTGACTAGTGACTATGAGCAGTTGTTC.

This clonotype was counted between two and nine times. The V gene is TRBV5-4, the J gene TRBJ2-1, with D unclear. The V end was cut by 4 bases, the J end by 1 base, with 9 bases between. This CDR3 is built from 14 residues. Looked up from germline, CDR1 is SGHNT and CDR2 is YYREEE (reference sequence). The CDR3 spells CASSERISYNEQFF. The CDR3 DNA reads TGTGCCAGCAGCGAAAGAATTTCCTACAATGAGCAGTTCTTC.

In the case of this clonotype: A much larger clone differs from this one at a single base, so this may be a read error. V usage is TRBV20-1 and J usage is TRBJ1-5; 7 bases line up with TRBD1. CDR1 DFQATT and CDR2 SNEGSKA come from the germline V gene (reference sequence). This CDR3 has 16 amino acids. The V segment lost 0 bases and the J segment 6 bases; nucleotides outside the gene matches: 11. The CDR3, as DNA: TGCAGTGCTAGAGATGCGGGGGGCAGGGGGTCTCAGCCCCAGCATTTT. This codes for CSARDAGGRGSQPQHF.

The rearrangement uses TRBV7-9 and TRBJ2-1; D gene unclear. Germline loops: CDR1 SEHNR, CDR2 FQNEAQ (reference sequence). This CDR3 is built from 15 residues. Between the trimmed V and J ends, which lost 5 bases and 7 bases, there was a span of 18 bases. In DNA, the CDR3 is TGTGCCAGCAGCCACCCGGCACAAGGAAAAAATGAGCAGTTCTTC. As protein: CASSHPAQGKNEQFF. Drawing the rest from reference TRBV7-9 and TRBJ2-1, the complete variable domain is DTGVSQNPRHKITKRGQNVTFRCDPISEHNRLYWYRQTLGQGPEFLTYFQNEAQLEKSRLLSDRFSAERPKGSFSTLEIQRTEQGDSAMYLCASSHPAQGKNEQFFGPGTRLTVL.

Only a few counts were recorded for this clonotype. The chain links TRBV7-3 to TRBJ2-3; D unclear. In germline, CDR1 is SGHTA, CDR2 FQGTGA. The CDR3 is 15 residues long. V lost 5 bases and J lost 3, with 15 bases in between. CDR3: CASSPHAEPTDTQYF. The DNA for the CDR3 is TGTGCCAGCAGCCCCCATGCCGAGCCTACAGATACGCAGTATTTT.

This clonotype has only a few counts. The chain combines TRBV5-8 with TRBJ2-3; 9 nucleotides line up with TRBD2. Trimming at V came to 4 bases and at J to 5 bases, leaving 8 bases not matched to a gene. In germline, CDR1 is SGHTS, CDR2 YDEGEE. The CDR3 runs 15 residues. CDR3 sequence: CASSLGTSRKDTQYF. CDR3 nucleotides: TGTGCCAGCAGCCTGGGGACTAGCAGAAAAGATACGCAGTATTTT.

This clonotype was counted at least ten times. This chain links TRBV12-3 or TRBV12-4 with TRBJ1-3; 10 nucleotides line up with TRBD1. The CDR3 length is 16 residues. V was pared by 5 bases and J by 3 bases, with 7 bases of the junction left unmatched. CDR3 amino acids: CASSRETGGNGNTIYF. The CDR3 nucleotides are TGTGCCAGCAGTAGGGAGACAGGGGGCAATGGAAACACCATATATTTT.

The chain recombines TRBV18 with TRBJ1-3, with D unresolved. The V gene's germline CDR1 is KGHSH and CDR2 LQKENI. V lost 2 bases to trimming and J lost 3 bases, with 11 bases between them. The CDR3 length is 15 residues. CDR3 region: CASSPDRAVGNTIYF. The CDR3 coding sequence is TGTGCCAGCTCACCAGATCGGGCGGTTGGAAACACCATATATTTT.